This T cell receptor (beta chain) stems from a study of shared clonotypes between healthy human individuals. Whole-study results and caveats: Shared clonotypes across all four donors exceeded non-shared ones in generation probability.

Germline CDR1 is MNHNS and CDR2 is SASEGT. The CDR3 is 13 residues long. V was shortened by 1 base and J by 5 bases, with 9 bases between the two germline ends. The deep-level immunoSEQ assay was used. The authors distributed each subset's genomic DNA evenly over several immunoSEQ plates. For sorted subsets, roughly 210 ng DNA per replicate equaled roughly 30,000 T cell genomes. Data came from immunoSEQ multiplex PCR; TCRdb stores just in-frame clones and leaves some out. This table holds approximately 98,000 clones, around 68% found once. This clone has a single count. No antigen is known for it. The sequenced material came from memory CD8+ T cells sorted from blood. Subset noted: CD45RO+ cells pooled with CCR7-negative TemRA cells. This TCR was sampled from a woman in her 30s in good health. This chain joins TRBV6-1 and TRBJ2-7; no clear D. The CDR3 nucleotides read TGTGCCAGCAGTGAAGGGGAAAAGGACGAGCAGTACTTC. It yields the protein CASSEGEKDEQYF.